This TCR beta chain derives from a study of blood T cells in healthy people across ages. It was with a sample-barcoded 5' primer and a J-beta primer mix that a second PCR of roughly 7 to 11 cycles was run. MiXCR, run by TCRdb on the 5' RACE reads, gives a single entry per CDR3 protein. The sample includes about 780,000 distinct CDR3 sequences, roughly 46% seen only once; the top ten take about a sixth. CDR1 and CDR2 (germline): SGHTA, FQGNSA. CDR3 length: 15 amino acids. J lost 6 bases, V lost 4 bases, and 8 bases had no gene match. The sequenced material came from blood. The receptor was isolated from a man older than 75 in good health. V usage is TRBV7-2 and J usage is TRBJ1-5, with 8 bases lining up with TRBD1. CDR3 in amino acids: CASSYRTGTGQPQHF. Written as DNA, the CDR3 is TGTGCCAGCAGCTACCGGACAGGGACGGGTCAGCCCCAGCATTTT.